Listed below are T cell receptor beta chains from one sample, sequenced in a study of cytomegalovirus exposure and HLA in healthy donors. Produced via immunoSEQ multiplex PCR; TCRdb's table is partial and in-frame only. The sample holds some 130,000 clones. Specimen: PBMCs. Receptors originate from a woman in her thirties or forties in good health and CMV-seropositive. Both conserved end residues are part of each CDR3. The order of the fields is D gene, J gene, V gene, CDR3 protein, CDR3 DNA. D genes are given only for firm matches.

TRBD2 | TRBJ2-1 | TRBV10-3 | CAISEGTSGRPLRNEQFF | TGTGCCATCAGTGAGGGGACTAGCGGGAGGCCCCTGCGTAATGAGCAGTTCTTC
TRBD2 | TRBJ2-3 | TRBV15 | CATSRDGRSTDTQYF | TGTGCCACCAGCAGAGACGGGAGGAGTACAGATACGCAGTATTTT
- | TRBJ2-7 | TRBV2 | CAGRQDRNTYEQYF | TGTGCCGGCCGACAGGATCGAAACACCTACGAGCAGTACTTC
- | TRBJ1-2 | TRBV7-9 | CASSRQEERGYTF | TGTGCCAGCAGCCGACAGGAGGAGAGAGGCTACACCTTC
TRBD1 | TRBJ2-5 | TRBV9 | CASSALPTGMETQYF | TGTGCCAGCAGCGCCTTACCGACAGGGATGGAGACCCAGTACTTC
- | TRBJ1-3 | TRBV9 | CASSAQGGSGNTIYF | TGTGCCAGCAGCGCCCAAGGGGGATCTGGAAACACCATATATTTT
- | TRBJ1-2 | TRBV28 | CASSPYRAGGYTF | TGTGCCAGCAGTCCCTACAGGGCGGGTGGCTACACCTTC
- | TRBJ1-4 | TRBV5-1 | CASSSGVNNEKLFF | TGCGCCAGCAGCTCGGGAGTTAATAATGAAAAACTGTTTTTT
TRBD2 | TRBJ2-2 | TRBV7-2 | CASSLAGGSTGELFF | TGTGCCAGCAGCTTAGCGGGAGGGAGCACCGGGGAGCTGTTTTTT
TRBD2 | TRBJ2-1 | TRBV5-8 | CASSVVRGSHNEQFF | TGTGCCAGCAGCGTGGTGCGGGGGTCCCACAATGAGCAGTTCTTC
TRBD2 | TRBJ2-5 | TRBV5-4 | CASSLTGASGAQYF | TGTGCCAGCAGCTTGACCGGGGCTAGCGGGGCCCAGTACTTC
- | TRBJ1-5 | TRBV25-1 | CASSESASAHQPQHF | TGTGCCAGCAGTGAATCGGCAAGCGCCCATCAGCCCCAGCATTTT
- | TRBJ1-1 | TRBV5-1 | CASSLAGYTEAFF | TGCGCCAGCAGCTTGGCAGGGTACACTGAAGCTTTCTTT
TRBD1 | TRBJ1-5 | TRBV27 | CASSMGTGGNQHF | TGTGCCAGCAGTATGGGGACAGGGGGGAACCAGCATTTT
- | TRBJ1-4 | TRBV28 | CASSFPDRREKLFF | TGTGCCAGCAGTTTCCCGGACAGAAGGGAAAAACTGTTTTTT
- | TRBJ1-4 | TRBV9 | CASSVGGQSNEKLFF | TGTGCCAGCAGCGTTGGAGGCCAATCTAATGAAAAACTGTTTTTT
- | TRBJ2-1 | TRBV11-2 | CASSLGVVGDEQFF | TGTGCCAGCAGCTTAGGAGTAGTAGGAGATGAGCAGTTCTTC
TRBD1 | TRBJ1-1 | TRBV5-1 | CASSSYRGVNTEAFF | TGCGCCAGCAGCTCGTACAGGGGCGTGAACACTGAAGCTTTCTTT
- | TRBJ1-1 | TRBV7-8 | CASSLAATEAFF | TGTGCCAGCAGCTTAGCGGCCACTGAAGCTTTCTTT
TRBD2 | TRBJ2-3 | TRBV9 | CASSGTSGRQTDTQYF | TGTGCCAGCAGCGGGACTAGCGGGAGACAGACAGATACGCAGTATTTT